Listed here are 3 T cell receptor beta chains from one sample, sequenced in a study of beta chain features in type 1 diabetes. The whole isolated RNA underwent reverse transcription, so sequencing captured expressed TCRB transcripts. Generated by immunoSEQ multiplex PCR, the TCRdb table keeps only in-frame clones and is missing some. Of around 250,000 clones in the sample, 11% to 15% were seen once. The sample comprised naive CD4+ T cells from blood. The receptors were sampled from a woman aged 40 to 50 in good health.

This clone was counted only a few times. The rearrangement joins TRBV25-1 to TRBJ2-2, with D tentatively TRBD1 (6 bases). The length of the CDR3 is 12 residues. Trimming pared 9 bases from V and 5 bases from J, leaving 10 bases between. Germline V lookup: CDR1 MGHDK, CDR2 SYGVNS. The CDR3 is CASKGGTGELFF. The DNA for the CDR3 is TGTGCCAGTAAAGGGGGAACCGGGGAGCTGTTTTTT. Complete variable domain (other parts from reference TRBV25-1 and TRBJ2-2): EADIYQTPRYLVIGTGKKITLECSQTMGHDKMYWYQQDPGMELHLIHYSYGVNSTEKGDLSSESTVSRIRTEHFPLTLESARPSHTSQYLCASKGGTGELFFGEGSRLTVL.

This clone was seen a few times. The chain joins TRBV7-2 to TRBJ1-3; a possible D gene is TRBD1 (6 bases). This CDR3 is built from 14 residues. Trimming took 8 bases from V and 4 from J, leaving 15 bases between them. Germline values: CDR1 SGHTA, CDR2 FQGNSA. The CDR3 DNA follows: TGTGCCAGCGGACGGGGGGCTGCAGGAAACACCATATATTTT. It is translated as CASGRGAAGNTIYF.

There are a few counts of this clone. The genes are TRBV6-5 and TRBJ2-5, with D unclear. The CDR3 has 14 amino acids. Trimming pared 6 bases from V and 1 base from J, leaving 12 bases between. Germline CDR1 reads MNHEY; CDR2 reads SVGAGI. Here the CDR3 DNA reads TGTGCCAGCAGAGTTAGCCTGGTCCAAGAGACCCAGTACTTC. Translation gives CASRVSLVQETQYF.